This T cell receptor beta chain originates from a study of T cells in Graves' hyperthyroidism and ophthalmopathy. The diagnoses drew upon clinical symptoms, serum thyroxine and TRAb, thyroid ultrasound and orbital computed tomography. TCR beta CDR3 sequences were amplified from RNA transcripts. TCR CDR3 underwent first-round RT-PCR with the HTBI primer set. From the multiplex PCR reads, TCRdb called clonotypes with MiXCR, one entry per CDR3 protein. Among 500,000 to 600,000 distinct CDR3 sequences listed, approximately 48% were seen once. This clonotype was seen a few times. What it binds is unknown. One end of the junction is discordant with germline, which a read error may explain. Broader study findings: Progression to ophthalmopathy was predicted a median of about 6.6 months early.

Germline V gene data show CDR1 as SGHVS and CDR2 as FNYEAQ. The CDR3 sequence is 14 residues long. The TCR originated in an adult woman with Graves' disease, either hyperthyroidism or ophthalmopathy (not recorded which). The chain has TRBV7-6 and TRBJ1-2; the D is unclear. Material: peripheral blood or thyroid tissue (not recorded which). The CDR3 region is CASSLVPENYGYTF. In DNA form, the CDR3 reads TGTGCCAGCAGTTTAGTTCCCGAAAACTATGGCTACACCTTC.